This passage covers 24 T cell receptor beta chains from one sample sequenced in a study of post-analysis software for immune sequencing data. Unique molecular identifiers were built into the TCR beta cDNA libraries. One entry per CDR3 protein results from TCRdb running MiXCR on the PCR reads. The repertoire has approximately 730,000 distinct CDR3 sequences, around 42% of them found once; the top ten carry around 4.7%. Their specific antigens are unknown. Study outcomes and limitations: In patients, TRBV5-6, TRBV5-1 and TRBV20-1 belonged to roughly five TRBV segments found more frequently than in controls.

What was sequenced was blood. Receptor source: a girl under 18 with multiple sclerosis.

This clonotype was observed a few times. The chain combines TRBV7-2 with TRBJ2-1, with 7 bases that match TRBD2. The V and J ends lost 6 bases and 9 bases, in that order; junction bases with no gene match: 11. CDR1 and CDR2 (germline): SGHTA, FQGNSA. The CDR3 extends over 14 amino acids. The CDR3 sequence is CASSPGPGGSEQFF. CDR3 coding DNA: TGTGCCAGCAGTCCAGGACCCGGGGGGAGTGAGCAGTTCTTC.

The chain recombines TRBV24-1 with TRBJ2-5, with D possibly TRBD1 on 5 matching bases. There are 14 residues in the CDR3. Germline V gene sequence: CDR1 KGHDR, CDR2 SFDVKD. Trimming removed 2 bases at V and 4 bases at J, with 10 bases between. The CDR3 protein is CATSDYQGRETQYF. The DNA for the CDR3 is TGTGCCACCAGTGATTATCAGGGTAGAGAGACCCAGTACTTC.

This sequence joins TRBV6-6 and TRBJ2-1; the D gene is possibly TRBD1 (6 bases). Germline V gene lookup returns CDR1 MNHNY and CDR2 SVGAGI (reference sequence). Trimming took 7 bases from V and 3 from J, leaving 10 bases between them. CDR3 length: 13 residues. CDR3 nucleotide sequence: TGTGCCAGCACCCCGGACAGCTACAATGAGCAGTTCTTC. Amino acids: CASTPDSYNEQFF.

This clonotype has only a few counts. The CDR3 coding sequence is TGTGCCAGCAGCCAAGCTCAGGAACAGGGTGGCAAGCAGTACTTC. Its protein is CASSQAQEQGGKQYF. V is TRBV3-1 and J is TRBJ2-7; a weak D match, TRBD1 (6 bases). The CDR3 is made up of 15 amino acids. Between the trimmed V and J ends, which lost 1 base and 8 bases, there was a span of 18 bases. Germline loops: CDR1 LGHDT, CDR2 YNNKEL (reference sequence).

For this clonotype: Germline and junction disagree at one end, which may indicate a read error. The J gene is TRBJ2-1, the V gene TRBV12-3 or TRBV12-4; 7 bases match TRBD2. The CDR3 runs 16 residues. CDR3 residues: CAGSFRSGKSYNEQFF. The CDR3 region has the DNA TGTGCCGGCAGTTTCAGGAGCGGGAAGTCCTACAATGAGCAGTTCTTC.

The table lists this clonotype with a count of one. The chain employs TRBV4-1 and TRBJ2-1, with D tentatively TRBD2 (5 bases). The CDR3 loop spans 15 amino acids. Looked up from germline, CDR1 is MGHRA and CDR2 is YSYEKL. Trimming stripped 4 bases from V and 6 bases from J, with 16 bases between. The CDR3 loop reads CASSRSGERRNEQFF. The CDR3 DNA follows: TGCGCCAGCAGCCGCTCCGGGGAGCGGCGCAATGAGCAGTTCTTC.

This clonotype showed up just a few times. This chain uses TRBV27 with TRBJ2-1; D is unresolved. Trimming took 0 bases from V and 7 from J, leaving 16 bases between them. This CDR3 has 16 residues. The germline CDR1 and CDR2 sequences are MNHEY and SMNVEV (reference sequence). CDR3 coding DNA: TGTGCCAGCAGTTTATCGATGGGTGAGTTCCGGAATGAGCAGTTCTTC. It yields the protein CASSLSMGEFRNEQFF.

This clonotype was counted between two and nine times. This chain joins TRBV5-1 and TRBJ2-1; perhaps TRBD2 as D (6 bases). Germline V gene lookup returns CDR1 SGHRS and CDR2 YFSETQ. V was shortened by 2 bases and J by 9 bases, with 18 bases between the two germline ends. CDR3 size: 15 residues. Here the CDR3 DNA reads TGCGCCAGCAGCTTTGGGGGGTCGCGGGTAGCTGAGCAGTTCTTC. This translates into CASSFGGSRVAEQFF.

In DNA form, the CDR3 reads TGTGCCAGCAGCCTGGATACTCCTAGCTCCTACGAGCAGTACTTC. As protein: CASSLDTPSSYEQYF. J is TRBJ2-7 and V is TRBV27; unclear D gene. Germline CDR1 and CDR2: MNHEY and SMNVEV (reference sequence). The CDR3 totals 15 residues. V lost 6 bases to trimming and J lost 0 bases, with 15 bases between them.

The rearrangement links TRBV6-2 or TRBV6-3 to TRBJ2-4; D gene uncertain. The end of the DNA is better explained by TRBJ2-7, so the J call may be wrong. The CDR3 runs to 14 residues. Germline CDR1 is MNHEY and CDR2 is SVGEGT. The CDR3 DNA sequence: TGTGCCAGCAGTTATTTTGGAACAACCTACGAGCAGTACTTC. Translating it yields CASSYFGTTYEQYF.

This clonotype was found once. The chain links TRBV7-3 to TRBJ2-1, with 7 bases matching TRBD1. The CDR3 length is 16 residues. V lost 5 bases and J lost 6; bases outside the gene matches: 13. The germline CDR1 and CDR2 sequences are SGHTA and FQGTGA. The CDR3 coding sequence is TGTGCCAGCAGCACCCAGACAGGGACATTACCCAATGAGCAGTTCTTC. Its protein product is CASSTQTGTLPNEQFF.

The rearrangement links TRBV7-2 to TRBJ2-7; unclear D gene. CDR1 and CDR2 (germline): SGHTA, FQGNSA. The germline V and J ends were trimmed by 3 bases and 6 bases, with 9 bases remaining between them. The CDR3 covers 12 residues. CDR3 sequence (DNA): TGTGCCAGCAGCTTCGAGGACGCCGAGCAGTACTTC. Translated, it gives CASSFEDAEQYF.

For the CDR3, the DNA is TGTGCCAGCAGTAGCTCGGGACAGACAACCTACGAGCAGTACTTC. Translation gives CASSSSGQTTYEQYF. V gene TRBV6-2 or TRBV6-3 combines with J gene TRBJ2-7; 7 nucleotides match TRBD1. This CDR3 has 15 residues. Germline trimming cut 5 bases from V and 2 bases from J; bases unmatched to any gene: 9. Germline lookup yields CDR1 MNHEY and CDR2 SVGEGT.

This clonotype was picked up a small number of times. V and J are TRBV6-5 and TRBJ1-2; TRBD1 might be the D (6 bases). The CDR3 has 14 residues. CDR1 and CDR2 from the germline V gene are MNHEY and SVGAGI. Deletions cut 6 bases from V and 3 bases from J, with 14 bases between. The CDR3 region is CASRITGFHYGYTF. The CDR3 nucleotides read TGTGCCAGCAGGATCACAGGGTTTCACTATGGCTACACCTTC.

The chain links TRBV23-1 to TRBJ2-7; 12 bases are shared with TRBD2. TRBV23-1 is an ORF, with its function uncertain. This CDR3 contains 15 residues. V lost 3 bases to trimming and J lost 7 bases; unmatched junction nucleotides: 7. This chain's CDR3 is CASSHRLAGVIEQYF. The DNA of the CDR3 is TGCGCCAGCAGTCACAGACTAGCGGGAGTTATAGAGCAGTACTTC.

The genes are TRBV27 and TRBJ1-2; D uncertain. The CDR3 spans 14 residues. Between the trimmed V and J ends, which lost 8 bases and 3 bases, there was a span of 16 bases. Germline V gene sequence: CDR1 MNHEY, CDR2 SMNVEV (reference sequence). Written as DNA, the CDR3 is TGTGCCAGCTCCGCTGTTCCTGGGGACTATGGCTACACCTTC. Encoded protein: CASSAVPGDYGYTF.

This sequence joins TRBV3-1 and TRBJ1-1; possibly TRBD1 for D (5 bases). CDR3 length: 14 residues. Germline V gene data show CDR1 as LGHDT and CDR2 as YNNKEL (reference sequence). Between the trimmed V and J ends, which lost 1 base and 4 bases, there was a span of 10 bases. The CDR3, as DNA: TGTGCCAGCAGCCAAGTATCGCAGGGCACTGAAGCTTTCTTT. It codes for CASSQVSQGTEAFF.

V and J are TRBV15 and TRBJ2-4; 10 nucleotides align to TRBD2. Losses at the gene ends were 1 base for V and 8 bases for J; bases not matched to a gene: 5. This CDR3 is 15 amino acids long. CDR1 LNHNV and CDR2 YYDKDF come from the germline V gene (reference sequence). CDR3 loop: CATSRVAGGRDIQYF. CDR3 nucleotide sequence: TGTGCCACCAGCAGAGTAGCGGGAGGTAGAGACATTCAGTACTTC.

This clonotype has just a few counts. The chain employs TRBV7-3 and TRBJ2-7; the D gene is possibly TRBD2 (6 bases). Deletions cut 1 base from V and 1 base from J, with 8 bases between. Looked up from germline, CDR1 is SGHTA and CDR2 is FQGTGA. This CDR3 has 14 residues. The CDR3 here is CASSLSAGSYEQYF. The DNA for the CDR3 is TGTGCCAGCAGCTTAAGTGCGGGATCCTACGAGCAGTACTTC.

The chain couples TRBV10-3 to TRBJ2-4, with unresolved D. CDR3 length: 13 residues. From germline, CDR1 is ENHRY and CDR2 SYGVKD. Trimming removed 11 bases at V and 5 bases at J, with 16 bases between. The CDR3 sequence is CAVSGPLENIQYF. The CDR3 DNA reads as TGTGCCGTCTCTGGACCCCTCGAAAACATTCAGTACTTC.

The chain joins TRBV11-2 to TRBJ2-3, with TRBD2 identical over 7 bases. CDR1 and CDR2 (germline): SGHAT, FQNNGV. Trimming took 0 bases from V and 0 from J; bases not matched to a gene: 6. This CDR3 comprises 17 residues. The CDR3 here is CASSLDLGGTSTDTQYF. The CDR3 DNA reads TGTGCCAGCAGCTTAGATCTGGGGGGGACTAGCACAGATACGCAGTATTTT.

This chain's CDR3 is CSVVAQGGTEAFF. DNA for the CDR3: TGCAGCGTGGTAGCTCAGGGGGGCACTGAAGCTTTCTTT. The V gene is TRBV29-1, the J gene TRBJ1-1, with 7 bases fitting TRBD1. Germline-derived CDR1 and CDR2 are SQVTM and ANQGSEA. The CDR3 consists of 13 residues. The J segment lost 4 bases and the V segment lost 6 bases, leaving 8 bases of the junction unmatched.

The genes are TRBV30 and TRBJ1-5, with TRBD1 matching 9 bases. Germline V gene sequence: CDR1 GTSNPN, CDR2 SVGIG (reference sequence). The CDR3 totals 15 residues. V was clipped by 4 bases and J by 4 bases; unmatched bases: 8. The DNA for the CDR3 is TGTGCCTGGACGTACTCAGGACAGGGGAATCAGCCCCAGCATTTT. Translation gives CAWTYSGQGNQPQHF.

A few counts support this clonotype. The chain recombines TRBV28 with TRBJ1-1, with D hard to call. V was clipped by 7 bases and J by 4 bases, with 16 bases between them. There are 14 residues in the CDR3. Germline lookup yields CDR1 MDHEN and CDR2 SYDVKM. The CDR3 is CASNPTRKGTEAFF. In nucleotides, the CDR3 is TGTGCCAGCAATCCCACCCGAAAGGGCACTGAAGCTTTCTTT. Full variable domain (rest looked up from reference TRBV28 and TRBJ1-1): DVKVTQSSRYLVKRTGEKVFLECVQDMDHENMFWYRQDPGLGLRLIYFSYDVKMKEKGDIPEGYSVSREKKERFSLILESASTNQTSMYLCASNPTRKGTEAFFGQGTRLTVV.